One and the same sample provided the 16 T cell receptor beta chains below, sequenced in a study of T cells in localized non-small cell lung cancer. Assay used: immunoSEQ multiplex PCR; TCRdb lists only in-frame clones, some missing. Found here are 2,500 to 3,500 clones, 20% to 30% of them singletons; the top ten hold about 13%. The sample consisted of normal lung tissue next to the tumor, taken before any cancer treatment. Receptor source: a male donor at least 60 years old with stage II lung adenocarcinoma.

This clone was observed a few times. The chain links TRBV6-8 to TRBJ1-3, with D possibly being TRBD1 (6 bases). CDR1 and CDR2 (germline): MNHGY, SAAAGT. The CDR3 runs to 17 residues. Trimming took 5 bases from V and 3 from J, leaving 20 bases between them. The CDR3 sequence: CASSDFRGPDLGNTIYF. The DNA for the CDR3 is TGTGCCAGCAGTGACTTCAGGGGTCCCGACCTTGGAAACACCATATATTTT.

This chain uses TRBV28 with TRBJ2-1; 13 nucleotides line up with TRBD2. Germline lookup yields CDR1 MDHEN and CDR2 SYDVKM. The CDR3 runs to 17 residues. Germline trimming cut 4 bases from V and 4 bases from J; bases unmatched to any gene: 7. As DNA, the CDR3 is TGTGCCAGCAGTTCCCTGTCGGGACTAGCGGGATACAATGAGCAGTTCTTC. Translating it yields CASSSLSGLAGYNEQFF.

The chain combines TRBV11-3 with TRBJ1-1; the D is unclear. Germline V lookup: CDR1 SGHNT, CDR2 YENEEA. The CDR3 contains 15 residues. Trimming shortened V by 1 base and J by 3 bases, and 12 bases separated the two germline ends. The CDR3 DNA reads as TGTGCCAGCAGCTTAGGCAGTGCTCGGGACACTGAAGCTTTCTTT. Translated, it gives CASSLGSARDTEAFF.

The genes are TRBV28 and TRBJ1-1; TRBD1 might be the D (5 bases). The V end lost 5 bases, the J end lost 1 base, and 17 bases lay between the germline ends. Germline V gene sequence: CDR1 MDHEN, CDR2 SYDVKM. The CDR3 consists of 16 residues. The CDR3 bases are TGTGCCAGCAGTCCCTCCGGGGTCGGGGGGAACACTGAAGCTTTCTTT. Amino acids: CASSPSGVGGNTEAFF.

This chain uses TRBV29-1 with TRBJ2-2; 8 nucleotides align to TRBD1. Germline CDR1 reads SQVTM; CDR2 reads ANQGSEA. The ends lost 4 bases at V and 7 bases at J; junction bases unmatched: 11. The CDR3 has 15 amino acids. The CDR3 here is CSVATGGNYGGELFF. In DNA, the CDR3 is TGCAGCGTTGCTACAGGGGGGAATTATGGCGGGGAGCTGTTTTTT.

This clone was seen more than once but under ten times. The rearrangement uses TRBV29-1 and TRBJ1-1, with 9 bases identical to TRBD1. The germline gives CDR1 SQVTM, CDR2 ANQGSEA. With 7 bases clipped from V and 1 base from J, the junction kept 7 bases outside the gene matches. The CDR3 contains 14 residues. As DNA, the CDR3 is TGCAGCGGCACACAGGGGGCCGGGAACACTGAAGCTTTCTTT. Translated, it gives CSGTQGAGNTEAFF.

This rearrangement joins TRBV1 to TRBJ2-4; TRBD2 was called by the table and not checked on the DNA. TRBV1 is annotated as a pseudogene. The CDR3 is made up of 15 amino acids. CDR3 DNA: TGCGCCAGCAGCCCGAGATTAAACGCCAAAAACATTCAGTACTTC. This gives the protein CASSPRLNAKNIQYF.

This clone was picked up a small number of times. The V call is TRBV18, the J call TRBJ1-2; D might be TRBD1 (5 bases). CDR1 and CDR2 (germline): KGHSH, LQKENI. Trimming pared 0 bases from V and 5 bases from J, leaving 10 bases between. This CDR3 comprises 14 residues. The CDR3 DNA is TGTGCCAGCTCACCACCGACAGAGAGTTATGGCTACACCTTC. Translated, it gives CASSPPTESYGYTF. Drawing the rest from reference TRBV18 and TRBJ1-2, the complete variable domain is NAGVMQNPRHLVRRRGQEARLRCSPMKGHSHVYWYRQLPEEGLKFMVYLQKENIIDESGMPKERFSAEFPKEGPSILRIQQVVRGDSAAYFCASSPPTESYGYTFGSGTRLTVV.

This clone has only a few counts. V gene TRBV29-1 combines with J gene TRBJ1-4; tentatively, D is TRBD1 (6 bases). The V end lost 6 bases, the J end lost 8 bases, and 19 bases lay between the germline ends. Germline assignment: CDR1 SQVTM and CDR2 ANQGSEA. This CDR3 is built from 14 residues. The chain's CDR3 is CSVVDSPRGEKLFF. In nucleotides, the CDR3 is TGCAGCGTCGTGGACAGCCCAAGGGGAGAAAAACTGTTTTTT.

The chain is built from TRBV18 and TRBJ2-7; D uncertain. CDR3 length: 13 amino acids. The germline V and J ends were trimmed by 3 bases and 0 bases, with 6 bases remaining between them. Germline V gene data show CDR1 as KGHSH and CDR2 as LQKENI. DNA of the CDR3: TGTGCCAGCTCACCTGATAGCTCCTACGAGCAGTACTTC. Protein sequence: CASSPDSSYEQYF.

By proportion, this clone is medium-sized. The V gene is TRBV9, the J gene TRBJ2-3; D is uncertain. This CDR3 has 16 amino acids. V was clipped by 4 bases and J by 0 bases, with 15 bases between them. Germline V gene sequence: CDR1 SGDLS, CDR2 YYNGEE. The CDR3 DNA follows: TGTGCCAGCAGCCCCGCCCAGTCTTCTAGCACAGATACGCAGTATTTT. Protein: CASSPAQSSSTDTQYF.

In its sample, this clone was seen a few times. The V and J genes are TRBV9 and TRBJ1-2; 7 bases map to TRBD1. Unmatched junction bases numbered 6, after V lost 0 bases and J lost 4 bases. Germline-derived CDR1 and CDR2 are SGDLS and YYNGEE. CDR3 length: 15 residues. CDR3 sequence: CASSVGITGAYGYTF. The CDR3 nucleotides are TGTGCCAGCAGCGTAGGAATAACAGGGGCCTATGGCTACACCTTC.

This clone turned up a few times. The chain uses TRBV30 and TRBJ2-1, with TRBD1 identical over 7 bases. Germline CDR1 reads GTSNPN; CDR2 reads SVGIG (reference sequence). V shed 2 bases and J 7 bases; nucleotides not matched to a gene: 11. The CDR3 runs to 15 residues. The CDR3 DNA reads as TGTGCCTGGAGTAGGGGGCCGCTAAAAACGAATGAGCAGTTCTTC. This encodes CAWSRGPLKTNEQFF.

The chain has TRBV19 and TRBJ1-5, with 7 bases lining up with TRBD1. V gave up 5 bases and J gave up 3 bases; unmatched junction bases: 10. Germline V gene lookup returns CDR1 LNHDA and CDR2 SQIVND (reference sequence). The CDR3 runs 16 residues. The CDR3 here is CASSQNRGAPNQPQHF. The CDR3 DNA reads as TGTGCCAGTAGTCAAAACAGGGGTGCCCCCAATCAGCCCCAGCATTTT.

The V gene is TRBV11-3, the J gene TRBJ2-5; 9 bases match TRBD2. Trimming took 1 base from V and 5 from J; bases not matched to a gene: 8. Germline-derived CDR1 and CDR2 are SGHNT and YENEEA. The CDR3 sequence is 16 residues long. The CDR3 protein is CASSLGSGSGGETQYF. CDR3 bases: TGTGCCAGCAGCTTAGGTAGCGGGAGTGGAGGGGAGACCCAGTACTTC. The full variable domain, its missing parts supplied by reference TRBV11-3 and TRBJ2-5, is EAGVVQSPRYKIIEKKQPVAFWCNPISGHNTLYWYLQNLGQGPELLIRYENEEAVDDSQLPKDRFSAERLKGVDSTLKIQPAELGDSAVYLCASSLGSGSGGETQYFGPGTRLLVL.

This clone was seen more than once but under ten times. The chain joins TRBV28 to TRBJ2-7, with 7 bases fitting TRBD2. Losses at the gene ends were 4 bases for V and 0 bases for J; bases not matched to a gene: 12. CDR1 MDHEN and CDR2 SYDVKM come from the germline V gene. The CDR3 length is 17 residues. CDR3 amino acids: CASSSTHRRESSYEQYF. The CDR3 nucleotides are TGTGCCAGCAGTTCGACCCACCGGCGGGAGTCCTCCTACGAGCAGTACTTC. Looking up the rest from reference TRBV28 and TRBJ2-7 gives the full variable domain: DVKVTQSSRYLVKRTGEKVFLECVQDMDHENMFWYRQDPGLGLRLIYFSYDVKMKEKGDIPEGYSVSREKKERFSLILESASTNQTSMYLCASSSTHRRESSYEQYFGPGTRLTVT.